The clone carrying this T cell receptor (beta chain) was detected only a few times. This sample was included in a study of control samples from healthy donors and cancer patients. From germline, CDR1 is SGHNT and CDR2 YENEEA. CDR3 length: 12 amino acids. V gave up 2 bases and J gave up 0 bases, with 0 bases separating them. TCRdb's copy holds only in-frame clones and misses some; the assay was immunoSEQ multiplex PCR. The repertoire has over 10,000 clones, roughly 79% of them found once; the top ten carry 7.5% to 8.5%. This chain joins TRBV11-3 and TRBJ2-3; D unclear. The sample comprised formalin-fixed, paraffin-embedded tissue. This receptor was taken from a male donor with melanoma. CDR3 nucleotide sequence: TGTGCCAGCAGCTTAAGCACAGATACGCAGTATTTT. Translating it yields CASSLSTDTQYF.